A selection of T cell receptor beta chains follows, all from one sample in a study of blood T cell repertoires in COVID-19. Generated by immunoSEQ multiplex PCR, the TCRdb table keeps only in-frame clones and is missing some. The sample has over 250,000 clones, about 87% seen once. The sample taken for sequencing was peripheral blood. The receptors originated from a man in his sixties who had recovered from COVID-19. Each CDR3 is given with its conserved first and last residue. Fields, in order: J gene, V gene, CDR3 protein.

TRBJ1-1,TRBV5-1,CASSLWGPNTEAFF
TRBJ2-3,TRBV3-1/TRBV3-2,CASSQERLAGWADTQYF
TRBJ2-1,TRBV24-1,CATTPAGAGANNEQFF
TRBJ1-2,TRBV6-5,CASRTRTGGHGYTF
TRBJ1-2,TRBV24-1,CATSEAGRGVDGYTF
TRBJ1-3,TRBV6-1,CASSDRAGASSGNTIYF
TRBJ1-2,TRBV7-2,CASSSSLTGNYGYTF
TRBJ2-7,TRBV19,CASSIVRGGNEQYF
TRBJ1-6,TRBV6-6,CASSPQGANSPLHF
TRBJ2-3,TRBV9,CASSVAPWGGGATGTDTQYF
TRBJ1-5,TRBV5-8,CASRLRGTGLSQPQHF
TRBJ2-4,TRBV3-1/TRBV3-2,CASSQALLLIKNIQYF
TRBJ1-4,TRBV5-1,CASSGGMATNEKLFF
TRBJ1-3,TRBV6-2/TRBV6-3,CASSYGAQSSGNTIYF
TRBJ2-7,TRBV6-6,CASSPGQNYEQYF
TRBJ2-2,TRBV9,CASSPQVGGNTGELFF
TRBJ1-1,TRBV19,CASSRDRGLGGTEAFF
TRBJ2-1,TRBV9,CASSAQKGGTYNEQFF
TRBJ1-6,TRBV7-8,CASSGRVDRNSPLHF
TRBJ1-3,TRBV24-1,CATSDEYGNTIYF
TRBJ1-2,TRBV29-1,CSVEEAGDYGYTF
TRBJ2-3,TRBV4-1,CASSDFAGQSTDTQYF
TRBJ1-1,TRBV11-2,CASSPVGGAQTEAFF
TRBJ1-5,TRBV19,CATGTVSNQPQHF
TRBJ1-1,TRBV5-1,CASSASRELNTEAFF
TRBJ2-7,TRBV7-3,CASSRGQPPYEQYF
TRBJ2-1,TRBV19,CASSIRQVQDEQFF
TRBJ1-1,TRBV19,CASSIDRGNTEAFF
TRBJ1-1,TRBV9,CASSARVGGDTEAFF
TRBJ2-1,TRBV11-3,CASSLVQGAREQFF
TRBJ1-6,TRBV7-9,CASKGNNSPLHF
TRBJ2-7,TRBV6-5,CASSTSVDRSYEQYF
TRBJ2-2,TRBV11-2,CASSLVYRENTGELFF
TRBJ1-3,TRBV19,CASSNSGSGNTIYF
TRBJ1-5,TRBV19,CASSISTGGYQPQHF
TRBJ2-5,TRBV9,CASSVDPSGGLRETQYF
TRBJ1-5,TRBV19,CASSLRDRAPNQPQHF
TRBJ2-1,TRBV11-2,CASSGGTYNEQFF
TRBJ2-2,TRBV6-6,CASSYRVSGGAGELFF
TRBJ2-1,TRBV5-5,CASSLVPTGSGSYNEQFF
TRBJ2-3,TRBV2,CASSERRGADTQYF
TRBJ2-2,TRBV15,CATSNQRSTGELFF
TRBJ2-5,TRBV2,CASRRLAGEETQYF